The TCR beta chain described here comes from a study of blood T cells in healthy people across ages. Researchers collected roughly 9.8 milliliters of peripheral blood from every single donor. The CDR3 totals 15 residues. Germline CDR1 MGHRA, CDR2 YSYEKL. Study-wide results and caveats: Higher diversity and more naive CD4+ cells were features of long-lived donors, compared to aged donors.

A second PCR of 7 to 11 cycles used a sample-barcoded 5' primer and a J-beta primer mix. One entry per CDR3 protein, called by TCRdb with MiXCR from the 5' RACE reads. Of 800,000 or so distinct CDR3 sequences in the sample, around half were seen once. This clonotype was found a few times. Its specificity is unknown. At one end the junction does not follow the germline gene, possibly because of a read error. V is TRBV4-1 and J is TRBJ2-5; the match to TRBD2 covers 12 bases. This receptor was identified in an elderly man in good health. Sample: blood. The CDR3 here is CASSRTSGVQETQYF. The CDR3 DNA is TGTGCCAGCAGCCGGACTAGCGGGGTCCAAGAGACCCAGTACTTC.